These 18 T cell receptor beta chains originate from one sample sequenced in a study of T-cell memory formation after mild COVID-19. From the 5' RACE reads, TCRdb called clonotypes with MiXCR, one entry per CDR3 protein. The table lists about 400,000 distinct CDR3 sequences, 15% to 20% of them singletons. The sample comprised PBMCs or a T cell subset sorted from them (not recorded which). These receptors were collected from a man between 18 and 35 years old who had mild COVID-19 (a few samples of this study predate the infection). Cell type and time point are not known.

This sequence joins TRBV4-3 and TRBJ1-6, with D possibly TRBD1 on 5 matching bases. V was cut by 1 base and J by 9 bases, with 16 bases left in between. This CDR3 region has 16 residues. From germline, CDR1 is LGHNA and CDR2 YSLEER. DNA of the CDR3: TGCGCCAGCAGCCAAGGGGACGGGTCGGGCACTTCACCCCTCCACTTT. It specifies CASSQGDGSGTSPLHF.

CDR3 nucleotide sequence: TGTGCCAGCAGTTGGGGGCGAGGATACAGGAGCTCTGGAAACACCATATATTTT. Translation: CASSWGRGYRSSGNTIYF. The V call is TRBV6-2 or TRBV6-3, the J call TRBJ1-3; D is possibly TRBD1 (6 bases). Germline-derived CDR1 and CDR2 are MNHEY and SVGEGT. V lost 4 bases, J lost 0 bases, and 19 bases lay in between. This CDR3 contains 18 residues.

The sample holds many counts of this clonotype. V gene TRBV5-4 combines with J gene TRBJ2-3, with 7 bases that match TRBD1. CDR1 and CDR2 from the germline V gene are SGHNT and YYREEE (reference sequence). J gave up 1 base and V 2 bases, and 4 bases lay outside the gene matches. CDR3 size: 15 residues. CDR3 residues: CASSFRGGRTDTQYF. The CDR3 region has the DNA TGTGCCAGCAGCTTTAGAGGGGGCCGCACAGATACGCAGTATTTT.

The V and J genes are TRBV4-1 and TRBJ2-5; perhaps TRBD2 as D (7 bases). V lost 6 bases, J lost 3 bases, and 14 bases lay in between. CDR1 is MGHRA, CDR2 YSYEKL, per germline. The CDR3 spans 14 residues. The CDR3 DNA follows: TGCGCCAGCAGTTCCCGGGGGGCAAAAGAGACCCAGTACTTC. The encoded protein is CASSSRGAKETQYF.

There are a few counts of this clonotype. The rearrangement links TRBV5-6 to TRBJ1-1, with D possibly matching TRBD1 (6 bases). Looked up from germline, CDR1 is SGHDT and CDR2 is YYEEEE. The CDR3 has 15 amino acids. Trimming shortened V by 5 bases and J by 6 bases, and 20 bases separated the two germline ends. The CDR3 loop is CASRAIWGGSAEAFF. The CDR3 DNA sequence: TGTGCCAGCAGAGCTATATGGGGGGGCTCGGCTGAAGCTTTCTTT.

This clonotype came up a few times. The chain uses TRBV5-1 and TRBJ2-7; no clear D. CDR1 SGHRS and CDR2 YFSETQ come from the germline V gene. Trimming took off 10 bases at V and 3 bases at J, with 5 bases between the two ends. This CDR3 comprises 9 residues. CDR3 sequence (DNA): TGCGCCGTGAACTACGAGCAGTACGTC. Residues: CAVNYEQYV.

V gene TRBV4-1 combines with J gene TRBJ2-7; the D is unclear. In germline, CDR1 is MGHRA, CDR2 YSYEKL. CDR3 size: 15 residues. V was pared by 4 bases and J by 0 bases, with 13 bases between. CDR3 sequence reads: CASSLEDSSSYEQYF. CDR3 bases: TGCGCCAGCAGCCTAGAAGACTCGAGCTCCTACGAGCAGTACTTC.

V usage is TRBV29-1 and J usage is TRBJ2-5; D assignment may be TRBD1 or TRBD2 (6 bases each). This CDR3 region has 12 residues. V shed 7 bases and J shed 5 bases, with 14 bases lying between them. Germline V CDR1 and CDR2: SQVTM, ANQGSEA. CDR3 amino acids: CSGRQAGETQYF. The CDR3 DNA sequence: TGCAGCGGAAGACAGGCGGGGGAGACCCAGTACTTC.

This clonotype was observed a handful of times. The chain links TRBV4-2 to TRBJ2-1; D could derive from TRBD1 or TRBD2 (5 bases each). Trimming cost V 0 bases and J 9 bases, with 12 bases left between them. In germline, CDR1 is LGHNA, CDR2 YNFKEQ. The CDR3 extends over 14 amino acids. As DNA, the CDR3 is TGTGCCAGCAGCCAAGATCCCGGGGCCACTGAGCAGTTCTTC. It is translated as CASSQDPGATEQFF.

This clonotype turned up a few times. The rearrangement joins TRBV10-3 to TRBJ2-7; 8 bases map to TRBD2. From germline, CDR1 is ENHRY and CDR2 SYGVKD. J gave up 7 bases and V 3 bases, and 5 bases lay outside the gene matches. The CDR3 consists of 13 residues. The CDR3 DNA follows: TGTGCCATCAGTGATAGCGGGGTTTCAGAGCAGTACGTC. Translated: CAISDSGVSEQYV.

Ten or more counts support this clonotype. The chain links TRBV6-6 to TRBJ1-1, with a weak D call TRBD1 (5 bases). V was trimmed by 0 bases and J by 5 bases, leaving 10 bases between them. The germline V gene encodes CDR1 MNHNY and CDR2 SVGAGI (reference sequence). The CDR3 runs 14 residues. CDR3: CASSYSRGGTEAFF. The CDR3 nucleotides read TGTGCCAGCAGTTACTCGAGGGGCGGGACTGAAGCTTTCTTT.

V is TRBV5-1 and J is TRBJ2-7; D not resolved. The V gene's germline CDR1 is SGHRS and CDR2 YFSETQ. Trimming took off 7 bases at V and 3 bases at J, with 14 bases between the two ends. The CDR3 length is 13 residues. CDR3 sequence reads: CASGPGTYYEQYF. CDR3 nucleotide sequence: TGCGCCAGCGGCCCCGGCACCTACTACGAGCAGTACTTC.

The rearrangement links TRBV5-4 to TRBJ1-6; D is unclear. Germline CDR1 is SGHNT and CDR2 is YYREEE (reference sequence). Trimming cost V 5 bases and J 9 bases, with 9 bases left between them. The CDR3 sequence is 12 residues long. CDR3 sequence: CASSSGFSPLHF. CDR3 in DNA: TGTGCCAGCAGTTCCGGGTTTTCACCCCTCCACTTT.

The chain combines TRBV2 with TRBJ2-7; D is possibly TRBD1 (5 bases). This CDR3 has 14 residues. V was clipped by 2 bases and J by 3 bases, with 11 bases between them. The germline V gene has CDR1 SNHLY and CDR2 FYNNEI. CDR3 amino acids: CASSEQGFGYEQYF. In DNA form, the CDR3 reads TGTGCCAGCAGTGAACAGGGTTTTGGCTACGAGCAGTACTTC.

In this sample, this clonotype turned up a few times. The gene calls are TRBV7-8 and TRBJ2-2; 9 bases agree with TRBD2. The V and J ends lost 8 bases and 0 bases, in that order; junction bases with no gene match: 4. Per germline, CDR1 SGHVS and CDR2 FQNEAQ. The CDR3 sequence is 15 residues long. In DNA form, the CDR3 reads TGTGCCAGCGGCGGACTAGCGACGAACACCGGGGAGCTGTTTTTT. This translates into CASGGLATNTGELFF.

The chain employs TRBV20-1 and TRBJ2-1; TRBD2 matches at 10 bases. V dropped 0 bases and J dropped 9; count of bases not matched to a gene: 8. There are 15 residues in the CDR3. Per the germline V gene, CDR1 is DFQATT and CDR2 is SNEGSKA (reference sequence). CDR3 nucleotide sequence: TGCAGTGCTAGAGATCTCACTAGCGGGGATTTTGAGCAGTTCTTC. Protein product: CSARDLTSGDFEQFF.

This clonotype occurred a few times. The rearrangement uses TRBV7-9 and TRBJ2-1, with D unclear. The ends were cut back, 1 base at V and 6 bases at J, with 10 bases in the middle. CDR1 SEHNR and CDR2 FQNEAQ come from the germline V gene (reference sequence). CDR3 length: 14 residues. The CDR3 here is CASSLVAAPNEQFF. The DNA for the CDR3 is TGTGCCAGCAGCTTAGTCGCGGCCCCCAATGAGCAGTTCTTC.

This clonotype was detected only a few times. Germline and junction disagree at one end, which may indicate a read error. This sequence joins TRBV6-2 or TRBV6-3 and TRBJ2-1; TRBD2 matches at 10 bases. Germline CDR1 and CDR2: MNHEY and SVGEGT. The CDR3 contains 19 residues. Here the CDR3 DNA reads TGTGCCAGCAGTCACCTAGCGGGGGCCTCCCGGAGCTCCTACAATGAGCAGTTATTC. Encoded protein: CASSHLAGASRSSYNEQLF.